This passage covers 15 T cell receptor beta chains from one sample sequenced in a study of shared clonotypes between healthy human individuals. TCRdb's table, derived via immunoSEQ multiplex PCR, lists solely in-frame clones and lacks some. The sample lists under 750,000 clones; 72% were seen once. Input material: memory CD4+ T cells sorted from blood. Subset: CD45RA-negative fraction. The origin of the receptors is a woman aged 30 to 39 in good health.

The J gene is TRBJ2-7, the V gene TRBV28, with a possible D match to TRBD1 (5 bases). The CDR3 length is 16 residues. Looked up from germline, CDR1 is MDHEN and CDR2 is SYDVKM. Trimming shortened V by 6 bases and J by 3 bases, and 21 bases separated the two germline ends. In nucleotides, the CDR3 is TGTGCCAGCAGGACAGCCGCAAACGGACCGGACTACGAGCAGTACTTC. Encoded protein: CASRTAANGPDYEQYF. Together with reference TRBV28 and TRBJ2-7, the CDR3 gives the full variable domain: DVKVTQSSRYLVKRTGEKVFLECVQDMDHENMFWYRQDPGLGLRLIYFSYDVKMKEKGDIPEGYSVSREKKERFSLILESASTNQTSMYLCASRTAANGPDYEQYFGPGTRLTVT.

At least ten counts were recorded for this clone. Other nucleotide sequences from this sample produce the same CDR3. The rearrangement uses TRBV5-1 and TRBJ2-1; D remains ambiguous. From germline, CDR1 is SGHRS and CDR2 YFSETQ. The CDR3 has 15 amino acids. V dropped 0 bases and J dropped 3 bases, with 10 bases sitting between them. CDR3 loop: CASSLDFSLYNEQFF. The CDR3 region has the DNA TGCGCCAGCAGCTTGGACTTTAGCCTCTACAATGAGCAGTTCTTC. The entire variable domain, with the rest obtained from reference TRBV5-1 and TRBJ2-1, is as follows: KAGVTQTPRYLIKTRGQQVTLSCSPISGHRSVSWYQQTPGQGLQFLFEYFSETQRNKGNFPGRFSGRQFSNSRSEMNVSTLELGDSALYLCASSLDFSLYNEQFFGPGTRLTVL.

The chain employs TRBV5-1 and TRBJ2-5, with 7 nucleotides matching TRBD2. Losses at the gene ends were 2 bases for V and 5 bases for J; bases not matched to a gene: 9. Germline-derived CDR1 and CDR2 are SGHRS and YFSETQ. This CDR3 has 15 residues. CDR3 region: CASSFLAGGGETQYF. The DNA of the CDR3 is TGCGCCAGCAGCTTCTTGGCTGGGGGAGGGGAGACCCAGTACTTC.

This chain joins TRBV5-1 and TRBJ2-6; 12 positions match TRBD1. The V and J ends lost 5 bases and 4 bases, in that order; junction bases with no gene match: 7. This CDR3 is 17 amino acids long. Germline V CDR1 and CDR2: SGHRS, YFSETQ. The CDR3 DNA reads TGCGCCAGCAGACCGGGACAGGGGGCCGCCGGGGCCAACGTCCTGACTTTC. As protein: CASRPGQGAAGANVLTF.

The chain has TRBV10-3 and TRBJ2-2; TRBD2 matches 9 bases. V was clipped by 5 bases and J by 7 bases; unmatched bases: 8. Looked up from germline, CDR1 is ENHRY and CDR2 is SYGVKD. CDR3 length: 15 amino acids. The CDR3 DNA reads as TGTGCCATCAGTTCCTTAGCGGGAGCGAGCGGGGAGCTGTTTTTT. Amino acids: CAISSLAGASGELFF.

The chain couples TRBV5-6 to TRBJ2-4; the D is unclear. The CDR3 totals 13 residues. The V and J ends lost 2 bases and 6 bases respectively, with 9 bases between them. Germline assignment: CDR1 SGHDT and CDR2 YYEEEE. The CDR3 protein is CASSLRPINIQYF. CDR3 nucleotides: TGTGCCAGCAGCTTACGTCCTATAAACATTCAGTACTTC.

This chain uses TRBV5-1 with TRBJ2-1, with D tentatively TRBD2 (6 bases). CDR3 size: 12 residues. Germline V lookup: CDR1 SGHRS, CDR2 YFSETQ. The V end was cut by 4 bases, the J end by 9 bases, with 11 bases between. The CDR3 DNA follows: TGCGCCAGCAGCCTGACTAGTAGTGAGCAGTTCTTC. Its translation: CASSLTSSEQFF.

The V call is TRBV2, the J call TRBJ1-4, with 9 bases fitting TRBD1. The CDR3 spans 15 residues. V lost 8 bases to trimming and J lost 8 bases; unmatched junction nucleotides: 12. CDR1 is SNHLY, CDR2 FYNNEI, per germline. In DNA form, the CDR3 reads TGTGCCAGCGGACCGGGACAGGGTGATATCGAAAAACTGTTTTTT. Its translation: CASGPGQGDIEKLFF.

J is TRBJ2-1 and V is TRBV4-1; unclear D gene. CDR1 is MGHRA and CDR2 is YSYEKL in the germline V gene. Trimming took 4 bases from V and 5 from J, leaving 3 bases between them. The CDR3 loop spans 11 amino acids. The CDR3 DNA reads TGCGCCAGCAGCCGGAACAATGAGCAGTTCTTC. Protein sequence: CASSRNNEQFF.

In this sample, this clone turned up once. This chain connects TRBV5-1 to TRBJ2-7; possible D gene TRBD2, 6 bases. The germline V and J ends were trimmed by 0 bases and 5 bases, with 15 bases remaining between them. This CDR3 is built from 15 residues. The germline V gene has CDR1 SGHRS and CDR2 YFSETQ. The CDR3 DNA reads TGCGCCAGCAGCTTGGCCTTAGGAGGGTTCCACGAGCAGTACTTC. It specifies CASSLALGGFHEQYF.

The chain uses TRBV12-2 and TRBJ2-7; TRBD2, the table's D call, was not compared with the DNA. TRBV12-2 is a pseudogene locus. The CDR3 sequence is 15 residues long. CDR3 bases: TGTGCAAGTCGCTTAGTCCCGGGAGTAGGTGTTGAGCAGTACTTC. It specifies CASRLVPGVGVEQYF.

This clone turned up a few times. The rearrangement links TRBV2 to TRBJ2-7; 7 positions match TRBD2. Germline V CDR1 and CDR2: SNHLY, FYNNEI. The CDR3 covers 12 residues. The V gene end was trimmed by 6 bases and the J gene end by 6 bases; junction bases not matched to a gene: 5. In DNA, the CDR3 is TGTGCCAGCAGCGGACTAGTTGGCGAGCAGTACTTC. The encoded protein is CASSGLVGEQYF.

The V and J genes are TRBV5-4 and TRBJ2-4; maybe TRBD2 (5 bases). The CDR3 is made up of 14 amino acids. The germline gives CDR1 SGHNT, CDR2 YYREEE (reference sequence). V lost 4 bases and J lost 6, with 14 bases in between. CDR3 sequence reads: CASSTILGPNIQYF. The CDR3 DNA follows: TGTGCCAGCAGCACCATACTAGGCCCAAACATTCAGTACTTC.

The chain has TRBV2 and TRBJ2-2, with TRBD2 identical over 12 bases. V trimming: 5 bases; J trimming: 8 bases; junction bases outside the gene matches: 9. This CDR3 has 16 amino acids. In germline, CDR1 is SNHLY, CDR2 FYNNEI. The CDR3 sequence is CASSSGLAGSVGELFF. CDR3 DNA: TGTGCCAGCAGTTCTGGACTAGCGGGGTCCGTTGGGGAGCTGTTTTTT.

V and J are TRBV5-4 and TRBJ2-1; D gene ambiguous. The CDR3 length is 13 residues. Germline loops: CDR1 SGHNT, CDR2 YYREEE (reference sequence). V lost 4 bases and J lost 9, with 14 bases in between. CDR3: CASSVRFMLEQFF. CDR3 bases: TGTGCCAGCAGCGTACGGTTTATGCTTGAGCAGTTCTTC.